This T cell receptor beta chain was identified during a study of T cell responses to AZD1222 COVID-19 vaccine. V lost 11 bases to trimming and J lost 4 bases, with 14 bases between them. In germline, CDR1 is SEHNR, CDR2 FQNEAQ (reference sequence). The CDR3 consists of 12 residues. Clones were read by immunoSEQ multiplex PCR, and TCRdb kept only the in-frame ones, dropping some. Of around 140,000 clones listed, 91% were seen once; the top ten hold about 1.9%. The study pooled second doses at about 4 or about 12 weeks. Overall study results and limits: Baseline seropositivity characterized only a handful of AZD1222 recipients. Spike-specific TCR breadth and depth rose after two AZD1222 doses. Nearly half of the spike-specific TCRs reportedly recognize variant regions that carry no mutations.

This clone was seen once. Antigen unknown. This clonotype originated in an adult who received the AZD1222 COVID-19 vaccine. The sample in question was peripheral blood, obtained 28 days after the second AZD1222 dose. This chain links TRBV7-9 with TRBJ1-2; no definite D call. The CDR3 region is CAGFVPSYGYTF. Here the CDR3 DNA reads TGTGCCGGGTTCGTACCCAGCTATGGCTACACCTTC.